This T cell receptor beta chain was sequenced for a study of shared clonotypes between healthy human individuals. Sorted subsets were amplified in replicate PCRs using 200 to 250 ng DNA, around 30,000 T cell genomes. The table came from immunoSEQ multiplex PCR; TCRdb's copy has only in-frame clones and leaves some out. This sample has over 2 million clones, with roughly 94% found just once. A split of CD4+ cells into CD45RA+ naive and CD45RA-negative memory subsets was performed. V was trimmed by 2 bases and J by 2 bases, leaving 14 bases between them. This CDR3 has 15 residues. Germline V gives CDR1 SGHNT, CDR2 YYREEE (reference sequence).

The origin of this receptor is a man younger than 35 in good health. V is TRBV5-4 and J is TRBJ2-7; D is undetermined. Sequencing was performed on naive CD4+ T cells sorted from blood. Subset given: CD45RA+ positively selected. The DNA for the CDR3 is TGTGCCAGCAGCTTAGACGCGTCGTCGGCCTACGAGCAGTACTTC. Encoded protein: CASSLDASSAYEQYF.